This is a list of T cell receptor beta chains from one sample in a study of T cells in localized non-small cell lung cancer. The method was immunoSEQ multiplex PCR; TCRdb's version includes in-frame clones alone and lacks a portion of them. The sample shows about 12,000 clones, over 65% of them seen only once. This specimen consisted of peripheral blood, obtained before any cancer treatment. The receptor source for this set is a male donor at least 60 years old with stage I lung adenocarcinoma. Each CDR3 is given with its conserved first and last residue. The order of the fields is V gene, clone size, D gene, J gene, CDR3 DNA, CDR3 protein. A D gene is named only where the DNA matches it firmly. Size values are once, few and many counts, or a class for expanded clones, and some rows have none.

V: TRBV7-8; size: .; D: TRBD2; J: TRBJ2-3; DNA: TGTGCCAGCAGGCCAACTAGCGGGGGGACCCACACAGATACGCAGTATTTT; CDR3: CASRPTSGGTHTDTQYF
V: TRBV5-5; size: once; D: TRBD2; J: TRBJ2-7; DNA: TGTGCCAGCAGCTTAACAGGACTAGCGGGCCTGAGCTCCTACGAGCAGTACTTC; CDR3: CASSLTGLAGLSSYEQYF
V: TRBV18; size: few; D: .; J: TRBJ1-6; DNA: TGTGCCAGCTCACCGGAGGCGAACCCCGTGCCCCTCCACTTT; CDR3: CASSPEANPVPLHF
V: TRBV5-1; size: .; D: .; J: TRBJ1-2; DNA: TGCGCCAGCAGCCGAGGGGACGGAGATGATGGCTACACCTTC; CDR3: CASSRGDGDDGYTF
V: TRBV2; size: .; D: .; J: TRBJ2-2; DNA: TGTGCCAGCAGTGAGCTCATAGGGGGCGGGGAGCTGTTTTTT; CDR3: CASSELIGGGELFF
V: TRBV4-3; size: .; D: .; J: TRBJ2-1; DNA: TGCGCCAGCAGCCAAGAGCTGGGTGGGTACAATGAGCAGTTCTTC; CDR3: CASSQELGGYNEQFF
V: TRBV6-6; size: .; D: TRBD1; J: TRBJ2-3; DNA: TGTGCCAGCAGCCTACCCGGGACAGGGATGGATACGCAGTATTTT; CDR3: CASSLPGTGMDTQYF
V: TRBV7-9; size: .; D: .; J: TRBJ1-5; DNA: TGTGCCAGCAGCCTAGACGGGGTAGGTCAGCCCCAGCATTTT; CDR3: CASSLDGVGQPQHF
V: TRBV19; size: .; D: .; J: TRBJ1-4; DNA: TGTGCCGGCCGGAGTGGACAGAATGAAAAACTGTTTTTT; CDR3: CAGRSGQNEKLFF
V: TRBV9; size: once; D: .; J: TRBJ2-2; DNA: TGTGCCAGCAGCGTAGGGGGGAACACCGGGGAGCTGTTTTTT; CDR3: CASSVGGNTGELFF
V: TRBV29-1; size: .; D: TRBD1; J: TRBJ2-7; DNA: TGCAGCGTTCGACAGGGTCCCCCGGGCTACGAGCAGTACTTC; CDR3: CSVRQGPPGYEQYF